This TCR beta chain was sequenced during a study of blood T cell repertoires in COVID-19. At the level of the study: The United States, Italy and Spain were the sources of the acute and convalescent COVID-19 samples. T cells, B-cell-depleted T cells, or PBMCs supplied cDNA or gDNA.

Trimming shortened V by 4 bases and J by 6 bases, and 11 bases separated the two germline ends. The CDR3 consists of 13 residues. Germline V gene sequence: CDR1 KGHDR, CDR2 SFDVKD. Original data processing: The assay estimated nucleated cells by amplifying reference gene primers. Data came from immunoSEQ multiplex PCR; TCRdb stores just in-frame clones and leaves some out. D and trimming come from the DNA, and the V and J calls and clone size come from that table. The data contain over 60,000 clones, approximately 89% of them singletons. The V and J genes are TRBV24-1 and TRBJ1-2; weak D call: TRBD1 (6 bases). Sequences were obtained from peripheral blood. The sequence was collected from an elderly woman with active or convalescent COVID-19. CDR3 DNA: TGTGCCACCAGTGACCCTAACAGGGATGGCTACACCTTC. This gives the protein CATSDPNRDGYTF.